This section outlines one T cell receptor beta chain sequence together with its context. The antigen is undetermined. A read error may explain this, as a much larger clone is one base away. This entry is derived from a study of tumor-infiltrating lymphocytes in primary liver carcinoma. Taking about 17-33 mg of unsorted bulk tissue, the authors co-extracted RNA and DNA. The germline V gene has CDR1 SQVTM and CDR2 ANQGSEA. This CDR3 has 13 residues. Reverse transcription of approximately 500 ng total RNA with a constant-region primer produced TCR beta cDNA. ARM-PCR was slightly modified, and three nested multiplex PCR rounds with it gave rise to the TCR beta libraries. PCR rounds one and two used TRBV1-TRBV30 forward primers with a C-beta reverse primer for around 10 cycles each. TCRdb passed the multiplex PCR reads through MiXCR, listing each CDR3 protein once. The table includes approximately 110,000 distinct CDR3 sequences, 64% detected once.

Study-level points and caveats: Researchers found tumor-adjacent and tumor-blood pairs overlapped less than tumor region pairs.

The chain uses TRBV29-1 and TRBJ1-6; D unclear. Input material: liver tumor tissue from sampling region 3. The subset was: tumor region T3, left-lateral pole. The sequence came from a woman aged 60-70 years with primary liver carcinoma and hepatitis B virus infection. The CDR3 reads CSAKVGTNSPLQF. CDR3 DNA: TGCAGCGCCAAAGTCGGTACGAATTCACCCCTCCAATTT.